This T cell receptor beta chain derives from a study of T cell responses to AZD1222 COVID-19 vaccine. Study-wide findings and caveats: The donor group comprised mostly white British people and more females; the analysis possibly underestimated clonal diversity.

Profiled with immunoSEQ multiplex PCR; TCRdb holds only in-frame clones, not every one. This table has around 110,000 clones, roughly 90% appearing once. The CDR3 has 20 residues. Comment on this clone: The antigen is undetermined.

The material sequenced was peripheral blood, taken on day 0 of AZD1222 vaccination. The chain couples TRBV21-1 to TRBJ2-2; whether TRBD1, the table's D call, matches the DNA was not checked. TRBV21-1 is listed as a pseudogene. The TCR was taken from an adult in good health. CDR3 nucleotide sequence: TGTGCCAGCAGCACCGCACTTCCGGACAACCCAACCTATGTGACCGGGGAGCTGTTTTTT. Encoded protein: CASSTALPDNPTYVTGELFF.